This T cell receptor beta chain was found in a study of vaccination and CD4 T cells after COVID-19. In the case of this clonotype: What it recognizes is unknown.

CDR1 and CDR2 (germline): SGHRS, YFSETQ. The CDR3 totals 13 residues. The ends were cut back, 5 bases at V and 5 bases at J, with 13 bases in the middle. Sequencing of DNA taken from cultured CD4+ T cells relied on the Oncomine TCR Beta short-read assay. TCRdb reprocessed the PCR reads via MiXCR and lists one record per CDR3 protein. Here the sample spans roughly 4,200 distinct CDR3 sequences, roughly a quarter being singletons. Treatment: approximately 9-day PBMC culture with coronavirus spike peptide pools or control peptides (ViraFEST assay). This TCR was sampled from a human donor who had recovered from COVID-19. The chain employs TRBV5-1 and TRBJ1-2; no reliable D call. Sequenced sample: CD4+ T cells from blood, cultured in vitro. Here the CDR3 reads CASSLQEAYGYTF. CDR3 coding DNA: TGCGCCAGCAGTCTTCAGGAGGCTTATGGCTACACCTTC.